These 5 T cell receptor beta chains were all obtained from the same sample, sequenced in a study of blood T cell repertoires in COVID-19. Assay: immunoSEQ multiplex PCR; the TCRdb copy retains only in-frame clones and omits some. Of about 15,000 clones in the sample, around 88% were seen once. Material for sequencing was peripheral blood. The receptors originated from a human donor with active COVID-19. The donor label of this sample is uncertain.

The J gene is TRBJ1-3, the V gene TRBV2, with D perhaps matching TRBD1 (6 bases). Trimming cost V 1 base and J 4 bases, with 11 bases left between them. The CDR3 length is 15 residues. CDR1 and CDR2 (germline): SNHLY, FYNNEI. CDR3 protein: CASSEDRASGNTIYF. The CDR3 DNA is TGTGCCAGCAGTGAAGACAGGGCTTCGGGAAACACCATATATTTT.

CDR3 in DNA: TGTGCCAGCAGCCTGGACAGCAAAGGGGAGACCCAGTACTTC. Its translation is CASSLDSKGETQYF. J is TRBJ2-5 and V is TRBV7-9, with D tentatively TRBD1 (6 bases). Germline lookup yields CDR1 SEHNR and CDR2 FQNEAQ (reference sequence). Trimming removed 5 bases at V and 5 bases at J, with 15 bases between. This CDR3 has 14 residues. Based on the CDR3 plus reference TRBV7-9 and TRBJ2-5, the full variable domain is DTGVSQNPRHKITKRGQNVTFRCDPISEHNRLYWYRQTLGQGPEFLTYFQNEAQLEKSRLLSDRFSAERPKGSFSTLEIQRTEQGDSAMYLCASSLDSKGETQYFGPGTRLLVL.

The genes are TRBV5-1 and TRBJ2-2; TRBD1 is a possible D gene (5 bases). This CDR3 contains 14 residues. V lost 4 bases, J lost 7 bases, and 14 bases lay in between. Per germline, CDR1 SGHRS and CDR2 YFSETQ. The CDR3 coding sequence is TGCGCCAGCAGCGCGGACAATGCTCACGGGGAGCTGTTTTTT. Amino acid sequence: CASSADNAHGELFF. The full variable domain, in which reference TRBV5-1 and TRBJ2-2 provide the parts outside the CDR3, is KAGVTQTPRYLIKTRGQQVTLSCSPISGHRSVSWYQQTPGQGLQFLFEYFSETQRNKGNFPGRFSGRQFSNSRSEMNVSTLELGDSALYLCASSADNAHGELFFGEGSRLTVL.

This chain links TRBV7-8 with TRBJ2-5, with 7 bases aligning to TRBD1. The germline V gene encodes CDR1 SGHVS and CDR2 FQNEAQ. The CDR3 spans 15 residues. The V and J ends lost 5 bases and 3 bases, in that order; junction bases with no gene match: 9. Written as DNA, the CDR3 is TGTGCCAGCAGCCCCCCGCCCGGGACAGAAGAGACCCAGTACTTC. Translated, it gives CASSPPPGTEETQYF.

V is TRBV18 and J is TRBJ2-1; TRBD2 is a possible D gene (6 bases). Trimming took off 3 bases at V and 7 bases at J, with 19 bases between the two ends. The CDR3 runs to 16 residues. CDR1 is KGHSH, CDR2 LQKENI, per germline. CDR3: CASSPGGALARNEQFF. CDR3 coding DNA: TGTGCCAGCTCACCCGGAGGGGCTCTAGCCCGAAATGAGCAGTTCTTC.